The source of this T cell receptor beta chain is a study of T cells in Graves' hyperthyroidism and ophthalmopathy. Study at large: The blood sample was taken at first diagnosis, before treatment began. General observations from the study: Among clonotypes expanded in thyroid above 0.001, most were also found in blood. Before onset, ophthalmopathy was predicted by the model a median around 6 months earlier.

RNA transcripts were the template for amplifying TCR beta CDR3 regions. The HTBI primer set served for first-round RT-PCR of the TCR CDR3. A single record per CDR3 protein comes from TCRdb applying MiXCR to the multiplex PCR reads. The sample includes about 640,000 distinct CDR3 sequences, 20% to 25% of them seen just once. Clinical Activity Scores of at least 3, NOSPECS grades of at least 4 and durations under 3 months characterized ophthalmopathy patients. V was cut by 1 base and J by 6 bases, with 23 bases left in between. CDR1 SGHRS and CDR2 YFSETQ come from the germline V gene. The CDR3 totals 17 residues. This clonotype turned up a few times. The antigen is unknown.

The specimen was blood. The sequence came from a man aged 25-40 years with Graves' ophthalmopathy. The chain combines TRBV5-1 with TRBJ2-7; D perhaps matches TRBD2 (5 bases). As DNA, the CDR3 is TGCGCCAGCAGCTTGACGATCACCGGGGTCCAGTCTCGCGAGCAGTACTTC. Encoded protein: CASSLTITGVQSREQYF.